Below are 13 T cell receptor beta chains sequenced from a single sample in a study of tumor and adjacent non-tumor tissue in lung cancer. The library came from three nested PCR rounds adapted from ARM-PCR protocols. One entry per CDR3 protein results from TCRdb running MiXCR on the multiplex PCR reads. The sample includes some 80,000 distinct CDR3 sequences, just under 75% of them seen just once. No cell sorting was done before RNA was extracted from the tissue. The sample taken for sequencing was lung tumor tissue. These receptors were collected from a middle-aged woman with non-small cell lung cancer.

This clonotype appeared once. A much larger clone is a single base away; this may be a read error. Because the CDR3 is missing its conserved closing phenylalanine or tryptophan, this is likely a read error. This chain links TRBV13 with TRBJ2-1; TRBD2 matches at 12 bases. The V and J ends lost 4 bases and 10 bases, in that order; junction bases with no gene match: 5. Germline CDR1 is PRHDT and CDR2 is FYEKMQ (reference sequence). The length of the CDR3 is 14 residues. This CDR3 reads CASSWTSGINEQFI. Written as DNA, the CDR3 is TGTGCCAGCAGCTGGACTAGCGGGATTAACGAGCAGTTCATC.

With regard to this clonotype: Since the CDR3 does not end with the conserved phenylalanine or tryptophan, this likely comes from a read error. Because the CDR3's place on the DNA is in doubt, the DNA is left out and the CDR3 is given as listed by TCRdb. The gene calls are TRBV11-2 and TRBJ1-2; the tabulated D call, TRBD1, remains unverified against the DNA. The germline CDR1 and CDR2 sequences are SGHAT and FQNNGV. Including both end residues, the CDR3 is 14 amino acids long. CDR3 amino acids: CASTLGTGNYGYTL.

This clonotype showed up just once. One end of the junction does not line up with germline, which may come from a read error. The J gene is TRBJ2-2, the V gene TRBV13; D is perhaps TRBD2 (5 bases). CDR1 is PRHDT, CDR2 FYEKMQ, per germline (reference sequence). This CDR3 spans 12 amino acids. DNA for the CDR3: TGTACCAGTAGCCCACAAGGACTCGAGCTGTTTTTT. This sequence encodes CTSSPQGLELFF.

This clonotype has a count of ten or more. A read error may produce the germline difference seen at one junction end. The J gene is TRBJ2-7, the V gene TRBV20-1, with TRBD2 matching 8 bases. This CDR3 is built from 11 residues. CDR1 is DFQATT, CDR2 SNEGSKA, per germline (reference sequence). CDR3 residues: CSGDGFREQYF. The DNA for the CDR3 is TGTAGCGGGGATGGTTTCAGGGAGCAGTACTTC.

Of note for this clonotype: The CDR3 does not end in the conserved phenylalanine or tryptophan, so this is likely a read error. This chain uses TRBV11-2 with TRBJ2-7; D unclear. Germline V gene sequence: CDR1 SGHAT, CDR2 FQNNGV. This CDR3 is built from 12 residues. DNA for the CDR3: TGTACCAGCAGCTTAACCCGGGACGAGCAGTACTTA. Translation: CTSSLTRDEQYL.

As to this clonotype: The conserved closing phenylalanine or tryptophan is absent in this CDR3, likely reflecting a read error. The chain is built from TRBV28 and TRBJ2-3; weak D call: TRBD2 (5 bases). The CDR3 has 13 residues. CDR1 MDHEN and CDR2 SYDVKM come from the germline V gene. CDR3 coding DNA: TGTGCCAGTAGTTTAAGCGGACCAGATACGCAGTATTAT. This sequence encodes CASSLSGPDTQYY.

This chain uses TRBV12-3 or TRBV12-4 with TRBJ1-2; tentatively, D is TRBD1 (5 bases). This CDR3 has 16 amino acids. Between the trimmed V and J ends, which lost 5 bases and 5 bases, there was a span of 21 bases. The CDR3 bases are TGTGCCAGCAGTCTCACAATACAGGCCCGCCTTTATGGCTACACCTTC. Translation gives CASSLTIQARLYGYTF.

This clonotype was counted between two and nine times. This sequence may be a read error, since a much larger clone differs from it by one base. The V gene is TRBV5-6, the J gene TRBJ2-5, with D hard to call. V was clipped by 0 bases and J by 5 bases, with 8 bases between them. Germline CDR1 is SGHDT and CDR2 is YYEEEE. CDR3 length equals 13 residues. This CDR3 reads CASSLAGRETQYF. The DNA for the CDR3 is TGTGCCAGCAGCTTGGCGGGCCGGGAGACCCAGTACTTC.

As to this clonotype: At one end, the junction sequence differs from germline, possibly due to a read error. V usage is TRBV4-1 and J usage is TRBJ2-1; D possibly corresponds to TRBD2 (5 bases). Germline V gene sequence: CDR1 MGHRA, CDR2 YSYEKL. The CDR3 extends over 14 amino acids. CDR3 loop: CASSHGSKSDEQFF. CDR3 DNA sequence: TGTGCCAGCAGCCATGGGAGTAAGAGCGATGAGCAGTTCTTC.

Remarks on this clonotype: This may be a read error: a much more frequent sequence differs by one nucleotide. The V call is TRBV28, the J call TRBJ1-3; D call uncertain. The CDR3 has 13 residues. CDR1 is MDHEN, CDR2 SYDVKM, per germline. V was clipped by 5 bases and J by 8 bases, with 13 bases between them. CDR3 coding DNA: TGTGCCAGCAGTCCATCGAGCACCCACACCATATATTTT. The encoded protein is CASSPSSTHTIYF.

As for this clonotype: No conserved phenylalanine or tryptophan ends this CDR3, so it is likely a read error. The chain uses TRBV11-1 and TRBJ2-7; TRBD1 aligns across 9 bases. The CDR3 has 14 residues. Losses at the gene ends were 9 bases for V and 3 bases for J; bases not matched to a gene: 9. Germline V gene sequence: CDR1 SGHAT, CDR2 FQDESV (reference sequence). This CDR3 reads CASNPGQGYYEQYL. CDR3 DNA: TGTGCCAGTAACCCAGGACAGGGGTACTACGAGCAGTACTTA.

Turning to this clonotype: It may be a read error: a sequence one base away is much more abundant. This sequence joins TRBV4-1 and TRBJ2-3; no definite D call. The germline gives CDR1 MGHRA, CDR2 YSYEKL. The CDR3 extends over 14 amino acids. The CDR3 coding sequence is TGCGTCAGCAGCCATTCTTCTCGGGCAGATACGCAGTATTTT. As protein: CVSSHSSRADTQYF.

This clonotype occurred many times. The rearrangement links TRBV6-5 to TRBJ2-3; D remains ambiguous. Germline V CDR1 and CDR2: MNHEY, SVGAGI. V lost 2 bases to trimming and J lost 0 bases, with 6 bases between them. The CDR3 loop spans 14 amino acids. CDR3 coding DNA: TGTGCCAGCAGTTACACAACTAGCACAGATACGCAGTATTTT. Translated, it gives CASSYTTSTDTQYF.